The 11 T cell receptor beta chains below all came from one sample that was sequenced in a study of cytomegalovirus exposure and HLA in healthy donors. PCR was performed using 60 Vbeta and 13 Jbeta primers. The protocol was immunoSEQ multiplex PCR, while the TCRdb copy is restricted to in-frame clones and leaves out a portion. This table holds over 75,000 clones, around nine tenths found once. Sequencing was performed on PBMCs. The origin of the receptors is a man younger than 45 in good health and CMV-seropositive.

For the CDR3, the DNA is TGTGCCACCATGGGGGGGCGAAGCTATGGCTACACCTTC. As protein: CATMGGRSYGYTF. V usage is TRBV27 and J usage is TRBJ1-2, with D possibly matching TRBD1 (6 bases). The CDR3 is 13 amino acids. From germline, CDR1 is MNHEY and CDR2 SMNVEV (reference sequence). Trimming left V 10 bases short and J 4 bases short, with 16 bases between.

The chain recombines TRBV5-4 with TRBJ1-1; 11 nucleotides line up with TRBD1. This CDR3 comprises 17 residues. J gave up 0 bases and V 3 bases, and 7 bases lay outside the gene matches. CDR1 is SGHNT and CDR2 is YYREEE in the germline V gene (reference sequence). CDR3 coding DNA: TGTGCCAGCAGCTCTCGGACAGGGGGCGCCCTGAACACTGAAGCTTTCTTT. Protein: CASSSRTGGALNTEAFF.

The table lists this clone with a count of one. V and J are TRBV5-6 and TRBJ1-1, with D uncertain. The V gene lost 0 bases and the J gene lost 6 bases, with 12 bases spanning the gap. The CDR3 runs to 14 residues. Per germline, CDR1 SGHDT and CDR2 YYEEEE. The CDR3: CASSLGSPGAEAFF. For the CDR3, the DNA is TGTGCCAGCAGCTTGGGGTCTCCCGGGGCTGAAGCTTTCTTT.

J is TRBJ1-1 and V is TRBV28; maybe TRBD1 (6 bases). This CDR3 comprises 15 residues. Germline V gene sequence: CDR1 MDHEN, CDR2 SYDVKM. V was trimmed by 1 base and J by 5 bases, leaving 14 bases between them. CDR3 amino acids: CASSLSLTGITEAFF. The CDR3 DNA follows: TGTGCCAGCAGTTTATCCCTGACAGGTATTACTGAAGCTTTCTTT.

The chain joins TRBV9 to TRBJ1-3; unclear D gene. The germline CDR1 and CDR2 sequences are SGDLS and YYNGEE. The V and J ends lost 0 bases and 0 bases respectively, with 10 bases between them. The length of the CDR3 is 16 residues. CDR3 bases: TGTGCCAGCAGCGTAGACCAGGCCTACTCTGGAAACACCATATATTTT. Translating it yields CASSVDQAYSGNTIYF.

The chain is built from TRBV30 and TRBJ1-2; perhaps TRBD1 as D (5 bases). The CDR3 extends over 15 amino acids. The germline V gene has CDR1 GTSNPN and CDR2 SVGIG (reference sequence). With 3 bases removed from V and 2 bases from J, the gap between germline ends came to 16 bases. The CDR3 coding sequence is TGTGCCTGGAGATATTTCGACAGACCCAACTATGGCTACACCTTC. This codes for CAWRYFDRPNYGYTF.

V usage is TRBV28 and J usage is TRBJ2-5; 13 bases are a match to TRBD2. V shed 7 bases and J 5 bases; nucleotides not matched to a gene: 7. From germline, CDR1 is MDHEN and CDR2 SYDVKM. The CDR3 sequence is 15 residues long. The CDR3 DNA follows: TGTGCCAGCACCCTTTGGACTAGCGGGAGTGAGACCCAGTACTTC. Translated: CASTLWTSGSETQYF.

The gene calls are TRBV5-6 and TRBJ2-5; the match to TRBD1 covers 10 bases. This CDR3 comprises 13 residues. CDR1 SGHDT and CDR2 YYEEEE come from the germline V gene. The J segment lost 8 bases and the V segment lost 4 bases, leaving 5 bases of the junction unmatched. The CDR3 is CASSLGTGVTQYF. CDR3 in DNA: TGTGCCAGCAGCCTGGGGACAGGGGTCACCCAGTACTTC.

In this sample, this clone turned up once. This rearrangement joins TRBV7-9 to TRBJ2-1; the match to TRBD2 covers 8 bases. This CDR3 region has 15 residues. CDR1 is SEHNR, CDR2 FQNEAQ, per germline (reference sequence). The V segment lost 4 bases and the J segment 4 bases; nucleotides outside the gene matches: 6. CDR3 sequence reads: CASSSSGSKYNEQFF. For the CDR3, the DNA is TGTGCCAGCAGCTCGAGCGGGAGTAAGTACAATGAGCAGTTCTTC.

V is TRBV5-1 and J is TRBJ2-5; 12 bases map to TRBD2. CDR1 SGHRS and CDR2 YFSETQ come from the germline V gene. With V trimmed by 1 base and J by 5 bases, 6 bases remained unmatched. This CDR3 has 16 amino acids. The CDR3 is CASSLPSGRALETQYF. CDR3 coding DNA: TGCGCCAGCAGCTTGCCTAGCGGGAGGGCCTTGGAGACCCAGTACTTC.

The gene calls are TRBV7-9 and TRBJ1-2; 9 nucleotides agree with TRBD1. CDR3 length equals 17 residues. V trimming: 5 bases; J trimming: 4 bases; junction bases outside the gene matches: 14. The germline CDR1 and CDR2 sequences are SEHNR and FQNEAQ (reference sequence). CDR3 sequence: CASSITKGTGMTYGYTF. In DNA form, the CDR3 reads TGTGCCAGCAGCATCACGAAGGGGACAGGGATGACCTATGGCTACACCTTC.